This T cell receptor beta chain was captured by sequencing in a study of beta chain features in type 1 diabetes. Study-level results: Moderately but significantly shorter TCRB CDR3s were found in Type 1 diabetes patients in all four CD4+ subsets. It was among patients, rather than healthy donors, that naive, central memory and Treg TCRB repertoires appeared more similar. Researchers could not determine here whether HLA type influences TCRB rearrangement. Whatever favoring of shorter templates PCR might show would apply equally to patients and controls.

Expressed TCRB transcripts were sequenced because the isolated RNA had all been reverse transcribed beforehand. Profiled with immunoSEQ multiplex PCR; TCRdb holds only in-frame clones, not every one. This repertoire shows 50,000 to 70,000 clones, 50% to 55% found once; its top ten account for 2% to 3%. This clone was seen only a few times. Its target is unknown. A single heparinised blood sample, averaging roughly 100 mL, was obtained per donor. The CDR3 loop spans 16 amino acids. CDR1 is SGHRS, CDR2 YFSETQ, per germline. V was clipped by 1 base and J by 6 bases, with 17 bases between them. This chain joins TRBV5-1 and TRBJ1-5; possible D gene TRBD1, 6 bases. The sequencing input was Tregs from blood. The receptor's source is a woman aged 40 to 49 with type 1 diabetes. CDR3 residues: CASSLTPGGAGQPQHF. CDR3 DNA: TGCGCCAGCAGCTTGACCCCGGGGGGCGCGGGTCAGCCCCAGCATTTT.